This T cell receptor (beta chain) derives from a study of shared clonotypes between healthy human individuals. The assay was carried out at the deep level. Unsorted PBMCs provided DNA that was sequenced on ten immunoSEQ deep assay plates. The protocol was immunoSEQ multiplex PCR, while the TCRdb copy is restricted to in-frame clones and leaves out a portion. This sample has 470,000 or so clones, with about 72% found just once. Genomic DNA for unsorted samples, which was extracted with the QIAamp DNA Blood Mini kit, came from 99 million or so PBMCs. A word on this clone: Its target is not known.

Study-level findings and limits: Owing to a small donor count, the genetic and exposure-history diversity represented was limited.

The V end lost 1 base, the J end lost 6 bases, and 7 bases lay between the germline ends. This CDR3 region has 13 residues. Germline assignment: CDR1 SEHNR and CDR2 FQNEAQ (reference sequence). This receptor was obtained from a woman in her thirties or forties in good health. Some clones in this sample may be carry-over from other donors' samples. The specimen was PBMCs. The chain has TRBV7-9 and TRBJ2-1; no firm D call. CDR3 sequence: CASSLGSPNEQFF. CDR3 sequence (DNA): TGTGCCAGCAGCTTAGGGTCTCCCAATGAGCAGTTCTTC.